Presented here are 8 T cell receptor beta chains from one specimen sequenced in a study of Graves' ophthalmopathy and Graves' hyperthyroidism. Using RNA transcripts, the TCR beta CDR3 regions were amplified. Second-round multiplex PCR followed a first-round RT-PCR using HTBI primers. TCRdb used MiXCR to reprocess the multiplex PCR reads, holding one entry per CDR3 protein. Of some 410,000 distinct CDR3 sequences listed, 21% are singletons. Sequencing was done on a sample of peripheral blood. The source of these receptors is a woman younger than 30 with stable Graves' hyperthyroidism.

This clonotype was seen repeatedly, ten times or more. J is TRBJ1-1 and V is TRBV12-3 or TRBV12-4; the match to TRBD1 covers 9 bases. V trimming: 6 bases; J trimming: 4 bases; junction bases outside the gene matches: 6. This CDR3 is 14 amino acids long. The CDR3 sequence is CASRGQGATTEAFF. In DNA form, the CDR3 reads TGTGCCAGCAGGGGACAGGGTGCGACCACTGAAGCTTTCTTT.

The table lists this clonotype with a few counts. This chain's CDR3 is CASSQWTRDPYEQYF. The CDR3 DNA reads TGTGCCAGCAGTCAATGGACACGGGATCCCTACGAGCAGTACTTC. This chain links TRBV28 with TRBJ2-7; D may be TRBD1 or TRBD2 (5 bases each). V was pared by 5 bases and J by 2 bases, with 16 bases between. This CDR3 spans 15 amino acids. The germline V gene has CDR1 MDHEN and CDR2 SYDVKM.

This clonotype was recorded at least ten times. This rearrangement joins TRBV28 to TRBJ2-7; D not certain. The CDR3 is 16 amino acids. V was trimmed by 3 bases and J by 2 bases, leaving 17 bases between them. Germline V gives CDR1 MDHEN, CDR2 SYDVKM. CDR3 amino acids: CASSFTGLADPYEQYF. Here the CDR3 DNA reads TGTGCCAGCAGTTTCACTGGCTTGGCGGACCCCTACGAGCAGTACTTC.

J is TRBJ2-5 and V is TRBV24-1, with 8 nucleotides matching TRBD1. From germline, CDR1 is KGHDR and CDR2 SFDVKD. The CDR3 contains 16 residues. V dropped 3 bases and J dropped 3; count of bases not matched to a gene: 8. CDR3 in amino acids: CATSDRGQGREETQYF. CDR3 nucleotide sequence: TGTGCCACCAGTGATCGCGGACAGGGAAGAGAAGAGACCCAGTACTTC.

This clonotype was seen at least ten times. The chain couples TRBV12-3 or TRBV12-4 to TRBJ2-2; D remains ambiguous. The length of the CDR3 is 13 residues. Deletions cut 1 base from V and 6 bases from J, with 6 bases between. The CDR3 here is CASSLEWSGELFF. The CDR3 nucleotides read TGTGCCAGCAGTTTAGAATGGTCCGGGGAGCTGTTTTTT.

In the case of this clonotype: At one end, the junction sequence differs from germline, possibly due to a read error. The rearrangement uses TRBV28 and TRBJ1-6; weak D call: TRBD1 (6 bases). The CDR3 extends over 13 amino acids. The germline CDR1 and CDR2 sequences are MDHEN and SYDVKM. CDR3 nucleotide sequence: TGTGCCAGCCTCAGGGGCAATAATTCACCCCCCCACTTT. It translates to CASLRGNNSPPHF.

The J gene is TRBJ1-2, the V gene TRBV6-1, with D possibly matching TRBD1 (5 bases). With 5 bases removed from V and 4 bases from J, the gap between germline ends came to 14 bases. CDR1 and CDR2 from the germline V gene are MNHNS and SASEGT. This CDR3 has 14 amino acids. CDR3 in amino acids: CASSQSGTAYGYTF. The CDR3 bases are TGTGCCAGCAGTCAATCGGGGACGGCCTATGGCTACACCTTC.

This clonotype showed up many times. The chain employs TRBV4-1 and TRBJ2-5; 8 bases map to TRBD2. The ends lost 1 base at V and 5 bases at J; junction bases unmatched: 9. The CDR3 contains 16 residues. CDR1 MGHRA and CDR2 YSYEKL come from the germline V gene. The CDR3 nucleotides read TGCGCCAGCAGCCAAGTAGCGGGGAGTTTATTGGAGACCCAGTACTTC. Translation: CASSQVAGSLLETQYF.